The rows below give T cell receptor beta chains drawn from one sample of a study of graft-versus-host responses after intestinal transplantation. Their specific antigens are unknown. Sequencing used immunoSEQ multiplex PCR; TCRdb keeps in-frame clones, though not all of them. The profile shows under 140,000 clones, roughly 93% of them singletons. This specimen was unstimulated CD8+ T cells sorted from spleen or lymph node cells, taken before intestinal transplant. These TCRs come from a human donor who received an intestinal transplant. CDR3s include the opening cysteine and the closing phenylalanine or tryptophan. D genes are given only for firm matches. For some rows the clone size is stated as once, few or many, or as a class when expanded; others skip it.

clone_size	d_call	cdr3_length	v_call	j_call	cdr3_nt	cdr3_aa
-	TRBD2	15	TRBV7-9	TRBJ2-3	TGTGCCAGCAGCTACAACCGGGAGGGCCACGATACGCAGTATTTT	CASSYNREGHDTQYF
-	TRBD1	13	TRBV6-6	TRBJ1-3	TGTGCCAGCACCCAGGGGGCAGGAAACACCATATATTTT	CASTQGAGNTIYF
-	-	15	TRBV27	TRBJ1-1	TGTGCCAGCCACTTTATCGGGGGCGTCGGAACTGAAGCTTTCTTT	CASHFIGGVGTEAFF
-	TRBD2	15	TRBV7-6	TRBJ2-7	TGTGCCAGCAGCTTAGGGACTAGCGGGAGCTACGAGCAGTACTTC	CASSLGTSGSYEQYF
-	-	13	TRBV5-6	TRBJ1-1	TGTGCCAGCAGCCATATAGAGGACACTGAAGCTTTCTTT	CASSHIEDTEAFF
-	-	13	TRBV30	TRBJ2-7	TGTGCCTGGAGTGTTCCTGGGCACTACGAGCAGTACTTC	CAWSVPGHYEQYF
-	TRBD1	14	TRBV18	TRBJ2-7	TGTGCCAGCTCACTCACAGGGGTCTCCTACGAGCAGTACTTC	CASSLTGVSYEQYF
-	-	13	TRBV6-1	TRBJ2-7	TGTGCCAGCAGTGACCGGACAGCCCTGGAGCAGTACTTC	CASSDRTALEQYF
-	-	12	TRBV5-1	TRBJ1-2	TGCGCCAGCAGCTTAGACAGTCCTGGCTACACCTTC	CASSLDSPGYTF
-	TRBD1	15	TRBV28	TRBJ2-7	TGTGCCACAACCAGGGGTTCAGGGGGATCCTACGAGCAGTACTTC	CATTRGSGGSYEQYF
-	TRBD1	16	TRBV2	TRBJ2-1	TGTGCCAGCATCCCGGGGACAGGGGGCCGTAGCAATGAGCAGTTCTTC	CASIPGTGGRSNEQFF
-	TRBD1	14	TRBV5-5	TRBJ2-7	TGTGCCAGCAGCTTGGAAGGGACAGGGGGCGCAGGGTACTTC	CASSLEGTGGAGYF
once	-	17	TRBV6-1	TRBJ2-3	TGTGCCAGCAGTGAGTGGGGCCCCCGTGGCGGACAAGATACGCAGTATTTT	CASSEWGPRGGQDTQYF
once	TRBD1	14	TRBV5-1	TRBJ2-7	TGCGCCAGCAGCTGGACAGGGCCTGGAGACGAGCAGTACTTC	CASSWTGPGDEQYF
-	TRBD1	18	TRBV27	TRBJ1-2	TGTGCCAGCAGTTTATTTGGGACAGGGGGCTCCTCAACTATGGGGTACACCTTC	CASSLFGTGGSSTMGYTF
-	-	12	TRBV6-1	TRBJ2-7	TGTGCCAGCAGTCACAAGAGTACCGAGCAGTACTTC	CASSHKSTEQYF